A single sample is the source of the 20 T cell receptor beta chains below, sequenced in a study of metastatic and nonmetastatic thyroid tumors. MiXCR re-clonotyped the PCR reads for TCRdb. This sample has 20,000 to 25,000 clones; around 21% occur once, and the top ten carry less than 35%. Patients underwent thyroid surgery, and none had received any treatment before it. The sequencing input was blood. These receptors all stem from a female donor with papillary thyroid cancer or a benign thyroid nodule (not recorded which). Some clones in this sample may be carry-over from other donors' samples.

This chain connects TRBV13 to TRBJ2-6; D is undetermined. CDR3 length equals 18 residues. V was cut by 0 bases and J by 0 bases, with 12 bases left in between. Germline CDR1 reads PRHDT; CDR2 reads FYEKMQ (reference sequence). In nucleotides, the CDR3 is TGTGCCAGCAGCTTAGGGGCAGGCATTACCTCTGGGGCCAACGTCCTGACTTTC. Encoded protein: CASSLGAGITSGANVLTF.

This clone was seen many times. This may stem from a read error, because a much larger clone lies one nucleotide away. V is TRBV5-1 and J is TRBJ2-7; no clear D gene. The length of the CDR3 is 14 residues. Germline V gives CDR1 SGHRS, CDR2 YFSETQ. CDR3 sequence (DNA): TGCGCCAGCAGCTTAAGCGCCAGCTCCTGCGAGCAGTACTTC. Translated, it gives CASSLSASSCEQYF.

This clone was counted only a few times. This chain uses TRBV24-1 with TRBJ2-7; no reliable D call. The CDR3 covers 15 residues. CDR1 KGHDR and CDR2 SFDVKD come from the germline V gene. V was trimmed by 9 bases and J by 4 bases, leaving 21 bases between them. CDR3: CATAETGILTYEQYF. For the CDR3, the DNA is TGTGCCACCGCCGAGACTGGGATACTCACATACGAGCAGTACTTC.

This clone showed up many times. The V gene is TRBV5-6, the J gene TRBJ2-1; D ambiguous. Looked up from germline, CDR1 is SGHDT and CDR2 is YYEEEE. CDR3 size: 11 residues. Trimming pared 3 bases from V and 5 bases from J, leaving 3 bases between. The chain's CDR3 is CASSSNNEQFF. Written as DNA, the CDR3 is TGTGCCAGCAGCTCTAACAATGAGCAGTTCTTC.

A few counts support this clone. At one end, the junction sequence differs from germline, possibly due to a read error. The chain couples TRBV6-1 to TRBJ2-2, with TRBD2 identical over 11 bases. Germline values: CDR1 MNHNS, CDR2 SASEGT. This CDR3 is 15 amino acids long. The CDR3 DNA reads TGTGCCAGTGTTAGCGGGGGGGCCTGCACCGGTGAGCTGTTTTTT. Amino acid sequence: CASVSGGACTGELFF.

This clone has ten or more counts. The chain carries TRBV28 and TRBJ2-5; D is ambiguous. The CDR3 spans 19 residues. Germline V lookup: CDR1 MDHEN, CDR2 SYDVKM. Trimming cost V 4 bases and J 1 base, with 25 bases left between them. DNA for the CDR3: TGTGCCAGCAGTTCCCCCCATGCGCGAGATATCTACTCCCAAGAGACCCAGTACTTC. The encoded protein is CASSSPHARDIYSQETQYF.

In this sample, this clone turned up many times. The V call is TRBV7-9, the J call TRBJ1-2; 7 bases are a match to TRBD1. Germline V gives CDR1 SEHNR, CDR2 FQNEAQ (reference sequence). V lost 6 bases and J lost 4; bases outside the gene matches: 8. This CDR3 is 14 amino acids long. The CDR3 spells CASSYFGDSYGYTF. The CDR3 nucleotides are TGTGCCAGCAGTTACTTCGGGGACAGCTATGGCTACACCTTC.

In this sample, this clone turned up a few times. Here the CDR3 DNA reads TGTGCCAGCAGCTCCCGACTAGCGGTTGACACCGTTGAGCTGTTTTTT. Its translation is CASSSRLAVDTVELFF. The V call is TRBV6-2 or TRBV6-3, the J call TRBJ2-2; 9 bases fit TRBD2. Germline V gene data show CDR1 as MNHEY and CDR2 as SVGEGT. Unmatched junction bases numbered 16, after V lost 6 bases and J lost 11 bases. CDR3 length: 16 residues.

This clone was seen repeatedly, ten times or more. The V gene is TRBV29-1, the J gene TRBJ1-2; maybe TRBD1 (5 bases). The CDR3 is 13 residues long. V was clipped by 4 bases and J by 1 base, with 10 bases between them. CDR1 is SQVTM and CDR2 is ANQGSEA in the germline V gene. The CDR3 coding sequence is TGCAGCGTTGGTAAGGGGATTAACTATGGCTACACCTTC. Its translation is CSVGKGINYGYTF.

This clone was seen only a few times. Sequence at one end of the junction differs from germline and may be a read error. The J gene is TRBJ2-3, the V gene TRBV5-1; D gene unclear. Germline lookup yields CDR1 SGHRS and CDR2 YFSETQ. This CDR3 contains 14 residues. Written as DNA, the CDR3 is TGCGCCCGCAGCTTGGATCCCTTTACAGATACGCAATATTTT. The encoded protein is CARSLDPFTDTQYF.

V is TRBV2 and J is TRBJ1-2; TRBD1 matches 10 bases. V lost 7 bases and J lost 4; bases outside the gene matches: 12. The germline V gene encodes CDR1 SNHLY and CDR2 FYNNEI. This CDR3 is built from 16 residues. CDR3 amino acids: CASTGTGAPTFYGYTF. The CDR3 DNA sequence: TGTGCCAGCACTGGGACAGGGGCCCCGACCTTCTATGGCTACACCTTC.

In this sample, this clone turned up many times. The chain recombines TRBV18 with TRBJ2-7; 9 bases match TRBD1. J gave up 5 bases and V 3 bases, and 2 bases lay outside the gene matches. Germline loops: CDR1 KGHSH, CDR2 LQKENI. The CDR3 loop spans 13 amino acids. This chain's CDR3 is CASSPDRGDEQYF. As DNA, the CDR3 is TGTGCCAGCTCACCGGACAGGGGCGACGAGCAGTACTTC.

This clone has only a few counts. Being one base from a much bigger clone, this may be a read error. Distinct nucleotide sequences in the sample also encode this CDR3. This chain uses TRBV14 with TRBJ2-7, with TRBD2 matching 8 bases. This CDR3 has 15 amino acids. Germline loops: CDR1 SGHDN, CDR2 FVKESK. V was clipped by 1 base and J by 7 bases; unmatched bases: 9. This chain's CDR3 is CASSQGVAGLSEQYF. CDR3 coding DNA: TGTGCCAGCAGCCAAGGTGTAGCGGGGCTTTCTGAGCAGTACTTC.

This sequence joins TRBV11-2 and TRBJ2-1, with TRBD2 matching over 8 bases. Germline trimming cut 4 bases from V and 8 bases from J; bases unmatched to any gene: 10. Per the germline V gene, CDR1 is SGHAT and CDR2 is FQNNGV. The CDR3 has 15 residues. CDR3 bases: TGTGCCAGCAGCTCCGGGAGGGGGGGGCTGGATGAGCAGTTCTTC. Its translation: CASSSGRGGLDEQFF.

Comment on this clone: This may stem from a read error, because a much larger clone lies one nucleotide away. The chain carries TRBV10-3 and TRBJ2-3; D gene unclear. V was shortened by 5 bases and J by 6 bases, with 6 bases between the two germline ends. In germline, CDR1 is ENHRY, CDR2 SYGVKD. This CDR3 has 11 amino acids. CDR3 loop: CAISFGDTQYF. The DNA of the CDR3 is TGTGCCATCAGTTTTGGGGATACGCAGTATTTT.

This clone is medium-sized by share. The chain is built from TRBV28 and TRBJ2-7, with TRBD2 identical over 11 bases. Per the germline V gene, CDR1 is MDHEN and CDR2 is SYDVKM. With V trimmed by 8 bases and J by 4 bases, 10 bases remained unmatched. This CDR3 is 15 amino acids long. The DNA for the CDR3 is TGTGCCAGCCAAGGGTATCTAGCGGGAGGTTACGAGCAGTACTTC. As protein: CASQGYLAGGYEQYF.

Sample share makes this clone medium-sized. The chain has TRBV6-5 and TRBJ1-3, with D perhaps TRBD1 (6 bases). The CDR3 length is 13 residues. Germline V lookup: CDR1 MNHEY, CDR2 SVGAGI. The V gene lost 2 bases and the J gene lost 8 bases, with 10 bases spanning the gap. The CDR3 bases are TGTGCCAGCAGTTACGCGGGGGCAGACACCATATATTTT. This encodes CASSYAGADTIYF.

This clone was recorded many times. This chain links TRBV15 with TRBJ2-7; TRBD1 might be the D (5 bases). The CDR3 totals 15 residues. Germline CDR1 is LNHNV and CDR2 is YYDKDF (reference sequence). V lost 1 base and J lost 3, with 13 bases in between. The CDR3 sequence: CATSRGSRGFYEQYF. CDR3 nucleotides: TGTGCCACCAGCAGAGGTTCAAGGGGTTTCTACGAGCAGTACTTC.

Note on this clone: Here the CDR3 omits its conserved ending phenylalanine or tryptophan, so a read error is the likely source. The chain employs TRBV28 and TRBJ2-6; D is uncertain. V was shortened by 7 bases and J by 1 base, with 17 bases between the two germline ends. Germline assignment: CDR1 MDHEN and CDR2 SYDVKM. CDR3 length: 17 residues. CDR3 region: CASNSLWVVSGANVLTL. CDR3 DNA: TGTGCCAGCAATTCCCTTTGGGTAGTTTCTGGGGCCAACGTCCTGACTCTC.

V usage is TRBV12-3 or TRBV12-4 and J usage is TRBJ2-1; D remains ambiguous. With 3 bases removed from V and 8 bases from J, the gap between germline ends came to 5 bases. The CDR3 loop spans 11 amino acids. The CDR3 loop is CASSLQDEQFF. CDR3 bases: TGTGCCAGCAGTTTGCAGGATGAGCAGTTCTTC.